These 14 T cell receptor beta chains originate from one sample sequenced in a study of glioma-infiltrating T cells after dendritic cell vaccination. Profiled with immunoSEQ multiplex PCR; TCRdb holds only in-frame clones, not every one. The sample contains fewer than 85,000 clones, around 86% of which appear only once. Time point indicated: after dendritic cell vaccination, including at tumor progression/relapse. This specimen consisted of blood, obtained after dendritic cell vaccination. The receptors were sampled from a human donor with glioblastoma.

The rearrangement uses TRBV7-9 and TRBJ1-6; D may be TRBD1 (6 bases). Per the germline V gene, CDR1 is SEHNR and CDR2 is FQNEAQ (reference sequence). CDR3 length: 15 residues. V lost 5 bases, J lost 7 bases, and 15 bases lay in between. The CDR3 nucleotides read TGTGCCAGCAGCCGCGACAGGCTGGAGAATTCACCCCTCCACTTT. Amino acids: CASSRDRLENSPLHF.

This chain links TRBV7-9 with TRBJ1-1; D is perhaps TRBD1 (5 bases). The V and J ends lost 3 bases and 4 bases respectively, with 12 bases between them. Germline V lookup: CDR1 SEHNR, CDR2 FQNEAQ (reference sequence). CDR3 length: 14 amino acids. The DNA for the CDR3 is TGTGCCAGCAGCTTCCTTCCAGGGTCCACTGAAGCTTTCTTT. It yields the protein CASSFLPGSTEAFF.

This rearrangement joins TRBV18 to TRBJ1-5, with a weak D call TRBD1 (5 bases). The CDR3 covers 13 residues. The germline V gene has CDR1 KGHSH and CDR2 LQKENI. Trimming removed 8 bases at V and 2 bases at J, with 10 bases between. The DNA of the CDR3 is TGTGCCAGCGCGGGGGGAGGCAATCAGCCCCAGCATTTT. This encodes CASAGGGNQPQHF.

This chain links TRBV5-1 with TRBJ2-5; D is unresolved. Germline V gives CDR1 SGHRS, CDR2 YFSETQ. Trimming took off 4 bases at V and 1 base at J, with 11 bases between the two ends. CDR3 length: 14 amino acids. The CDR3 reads CASSPSSLQETQYF. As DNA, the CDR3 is TGCGCCAGCAGCCCCTCGAGCCTCCAAGAGACCCAGTACTTC.

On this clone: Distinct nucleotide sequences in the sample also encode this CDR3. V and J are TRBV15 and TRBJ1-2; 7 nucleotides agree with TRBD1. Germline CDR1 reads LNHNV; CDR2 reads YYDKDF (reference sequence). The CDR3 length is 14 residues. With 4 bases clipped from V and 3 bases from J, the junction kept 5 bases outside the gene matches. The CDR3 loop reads CATSKRGQYYGYTF. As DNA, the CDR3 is TGTGCCACCAGCAAGAGGGGACAGTACTATGGCTACACCTTC.

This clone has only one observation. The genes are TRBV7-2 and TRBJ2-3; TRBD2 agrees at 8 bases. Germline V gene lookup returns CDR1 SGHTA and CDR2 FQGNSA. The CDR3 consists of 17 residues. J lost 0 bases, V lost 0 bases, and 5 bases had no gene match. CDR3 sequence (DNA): TGTGCCAGCAGCTTAGCGGGTAGCGGGGCAAGCACAGATACGCAGTATTTT. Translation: CASSLAGSGASTDTQYF.

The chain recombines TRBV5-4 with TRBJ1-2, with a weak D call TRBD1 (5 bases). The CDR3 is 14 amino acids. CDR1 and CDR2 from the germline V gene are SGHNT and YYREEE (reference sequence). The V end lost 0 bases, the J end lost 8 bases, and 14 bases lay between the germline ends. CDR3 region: CASSLGQRGRGYTF. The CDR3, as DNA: TGTGCCAGCAGCTTGGGACAGCGGGGAAGGGGCTACACCTTC.

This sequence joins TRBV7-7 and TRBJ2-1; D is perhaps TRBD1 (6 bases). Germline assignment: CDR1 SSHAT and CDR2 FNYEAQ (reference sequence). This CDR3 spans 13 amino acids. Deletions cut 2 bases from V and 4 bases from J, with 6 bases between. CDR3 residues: CASSLTGYNEQFF. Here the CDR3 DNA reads TGTGCCAGCAGCTTAACAGGGTACAATGAGCAGTTCTTC.

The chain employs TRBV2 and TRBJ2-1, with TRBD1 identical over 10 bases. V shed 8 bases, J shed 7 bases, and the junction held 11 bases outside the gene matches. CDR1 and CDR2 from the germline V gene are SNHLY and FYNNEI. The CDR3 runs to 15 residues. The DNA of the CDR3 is TGTGCCAGCGGAATAGACAGGGGGCAATTGAATGAGCAGTTCTTC. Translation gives CASGIDRGQLNEQFF.

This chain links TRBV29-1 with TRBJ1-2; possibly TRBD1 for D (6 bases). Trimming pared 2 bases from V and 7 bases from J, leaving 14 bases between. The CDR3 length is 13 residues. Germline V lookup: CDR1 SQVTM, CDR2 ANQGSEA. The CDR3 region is CSVEYGQGSGYTF. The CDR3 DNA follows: TGCAGCGTTGAATATGGGCAGGGGAGTGGCTACACCTTC.

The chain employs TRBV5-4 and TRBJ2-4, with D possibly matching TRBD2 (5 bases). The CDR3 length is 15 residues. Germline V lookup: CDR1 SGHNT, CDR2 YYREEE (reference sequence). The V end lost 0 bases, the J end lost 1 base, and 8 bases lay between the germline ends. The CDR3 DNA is TGTGCCAGCAGCTTGGGGGCTAGCGCCAAAAACATTCAGTACTTC. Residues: CASSLGASAKNIQYF.

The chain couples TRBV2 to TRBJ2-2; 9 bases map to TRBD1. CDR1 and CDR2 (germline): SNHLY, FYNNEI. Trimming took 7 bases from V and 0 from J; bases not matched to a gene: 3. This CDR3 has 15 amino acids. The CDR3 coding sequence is TGTGCCAGCAATAGACAGGGGGCGAACACCGGGGAGCTGTTTTTT. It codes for CASNRQGANTGELFF.

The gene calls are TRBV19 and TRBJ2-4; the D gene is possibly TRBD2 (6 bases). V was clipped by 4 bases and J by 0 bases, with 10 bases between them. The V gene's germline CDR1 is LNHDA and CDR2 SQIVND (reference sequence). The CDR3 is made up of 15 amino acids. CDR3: CASSTGELAKNIQYF. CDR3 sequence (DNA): TGTGCCAGTAGTACGGGGGAGTTAGCCAAAAACATTCAGTACTTC.

Written as DNA, the CDR3 is TGTGCCAGCAGCCTGACTGATGCGAACACTGAAGCTTTCTTT. Encoded protein: CASSLTDANTEAFF. The chain has TRBV5-6 and TRBJ1-1; D uncertain. The CDR3 loop spans 14 amino acids. The germline gives CDR1 SGHDT, CDR2 YYEEEE. V was pared by 4 bases and J by 1 base, with 11 bases between.